One sample yielded the 6 T cell receptor beta chains listed below, sequenced in a study of T-cell memory formation after mild COVID-19. TCRdb re-called the 5' RACE reads with MiXCR, one entry per CDR3 protein. This table holds tens of thousands of distinct CDR3 sequences, more than 7% found once. Sequenced sample: PBMCs or a T cell subset sorted from them (not recorded which). The receptors shown here come from a man aged 18 to 30 who had mild COVID-19 (a few samples of this study predate the infection). Cell type and time point are not known.

The V call is TRBV4-1, the J call TRBJ2-7, with TRBD1 as a possible D gene (5 bases). The V and J ends lost 0 bases and 2 bases respectively, with 8 bases between them. Germline V gene lookup returns CDR1 MGHRA and CDR2 YSYEKL. This CDR3 contains 14 residues. The CDR3 region has the DNA TGCGCCAGCAGCCAAGATCCGACAGCCTACGAGCAGTACTTC. Translated: CASSQDPTAYEQYF.

The rearrangement joins TRBV7-9 to TRBJ1-6; TRBD1 matches 7 bases. The germline CDR1 and CDR2 sequences are SEHNR and FQNEAQ (reference sequence). V trimming: 4 bases; J trimming: 15 bases; junction bases outside the gene matches: 6. The CDR3 runs to 12 residues. CDR3 loop: CASSSDRDHLHF. DNA for the CDR3: TGTGCCAGCAGCTCCGACAGGGACCACCTCCACTTT.

The chain joins TRBV24-1 to TRBJ2-5; 10 nucleotides align to TRBD2. The J segment lost 2 bases and the V segment lost 4 bases, leaving 12 bases of the junction unmatched. Per the germline V gene, CDR1 is KGHDR and CDR2 is SFDVKD. This CDR3 has 18 amino acids. The CDR3, as DNA: TGTGCCACCAGTGAAGGACTAGCGGCCAGACGTACACAAGAGACCCAGTACTTC. As protein: CATSEGLAARRTQETQYF.

This clonotype was seen a few times. The V gene is TRBV3-1, the J gene TRBJ2-4; D perhaps matches TRBD1 (8 bases). Trimming stripped 4 bases from V and 1 base from J, with 17 bases between. This CDR3 is 17 amino acids long. Germline CDR1 and CDR2: LGHDT and YNNKEL (reference sequence). The chain's CDR3 is CASSPNTGGAAKNIQYF. In DNA, the CDR3 is TGTGCCAGCAGCCCAAATACAGGGGGGGCCGCCAAAAACATTCAGTACTTC.

The chain recombines TRBV18 with TRBJ2-5; no firm D call. In germline, CDR1 is KGHSH, CDR2 LQKENI. The V gene lost 4 bases and the J gene lost 1 base, with 7 bases spanning the gap. The CDR3 sequence is 13 residues long. CDR3 DNA sequence: TGTGCCAGCTCACGCGACATCCAAGAGACCCAGTACTTC. It specifies CASSRDIQETQYF.

This clonotype occurred a few times. This CDR3 is CSARDPNALYGYTF. In nucleotides, the CDR3 is TGCAGTGCTAGAGATCCGAACGCACTCTATGGCTACACCTTC. The V and J genes are TRBV20-1 and TRBJ1-2; D gene unclear. Germline assignment: CDR1 DFQATT and CDR2 SNEGSKA (reference sequence). Between the trimmed V and J ends, which lost 0 bases and 4 bases, there was a span of 12 bases. This CDR3 has 14 amino acids.